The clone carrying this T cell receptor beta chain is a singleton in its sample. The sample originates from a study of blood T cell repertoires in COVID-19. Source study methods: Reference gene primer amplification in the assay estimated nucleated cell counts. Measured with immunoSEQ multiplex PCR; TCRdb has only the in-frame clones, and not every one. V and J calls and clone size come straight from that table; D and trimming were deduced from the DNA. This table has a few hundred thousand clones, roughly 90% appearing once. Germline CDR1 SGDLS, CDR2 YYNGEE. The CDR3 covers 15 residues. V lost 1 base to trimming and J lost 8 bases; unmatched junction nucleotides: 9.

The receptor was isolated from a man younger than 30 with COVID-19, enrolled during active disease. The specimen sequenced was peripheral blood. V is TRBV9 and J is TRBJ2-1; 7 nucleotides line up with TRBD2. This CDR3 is CASSVRSGSMHEQFF. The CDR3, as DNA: TGTGCCAGCAGCGTACGTAGCGGGTCTATGCATGAGCAGTTCTTC.